Listed here are 11 T cell receptor beta chains from one sample, sequenced in a study of tissue T cells after allogeneic stem cell transplantation. Assay used: immunoSEQ multiplex PCR; TCRdb lists only in-frame clones, some missing. The sample has about 50,000 clones, 73% seen once; the top ten hold about 0.7%. The sample consisted of sorted cells pooled from one or two spleens. These receptors were obtained from a pool of C57BL/6 mice in good health.

This clone was detected only once. Gene names are mouse gene names. The part of the CDR3 DNA that was read is TGTGCCAGCAGCATCGACAGGGGAGGACCCAACGAAAGATTATTT. Translated, it gives CASSIDRGGPNERLF. The full CDR3 is CASSIDRGGPNERLFF. This chain connects TRBV3 to TRBJ1-4, with 8 bases aligning to TRBD1. The read ends 1 residue before the CDR3 terminus; that terminus is restored from the germline J gene. J gave up 3 bases and V 5 bases, and 8 bases lay outside the gene matches. This CDR3 comprises 16 residues. The germline V gene encodes CDR1 SNHLY and CDR2 FYNGKV (reference sequence).

A note on this clone: Any gene name here is a mouse gene name. The read gets to within 1 residue of the CDR3 end, and the germline J gene fills in the rest. The chain employs TRBV13-1 and TRBJ1-1; the match to TRBD1 covers 10 bases. The CDR3 has 14 amino acids. The V gene end was trimmed by 0 bases and the J gene end by 5 bases; junction bases not matched to a gene: 1. Germline lookup yields CDR1 NSHNY and CDR2 SYGAGN. The CDR3 sequence is CASSDEGQGTEVFF. The sequenced CDR3 bases are TGTGCCAGCAGTGATGAGGGACAGGGGACAGAAGTCTTC.

With regard to this clone: Gene labels here are mouse ones. The CDR3 goes on 1 residue after the read ends, and that part is filled in from the germline J gene. J is TRBJ2-2 and V is TRBV1, with 7 nucleotides matching TRBD1. V gave up 2 bases and J gave up 4 bases; unmatched junction bases: 7. CDR1 and CDR2 (germline): NSQYPW, LRSPGD (reference sequence). The CDR3 is 16 amino acids. Partial CDR3 DNA: TGCACCTGCAGTGCAACAGGGGATGTTTCCACCGGGCAGCTCTAC. Protein product: CTCSATGDVSTGQLY. The whole CDR3 reads CTCSATGDVSTGQLYF.

For this clone: The genes are named according to mouse. The read ends 1 residue shy of where the CDR3 ends; the end is completed using the germline J gene. J is TRBJ1-2 and V is TRBV19, with 7 bases identical to TRBD1. V lost 3 bases and J lost 0; bases outside the gene matches: 2. The CDR3 has 14 residues. From germline, CDR1 is FNHDT and CDR2 SITEND (reference sequence). The CDR3 sequence: CASSRGQPNSDYTF. The CDR3 DNA, read in part, is TGTGCCAGCAGTAGGGGACAGCCAAACTCCGACTACACC. The whole variable domain, filled in from reference TRBV19 and TRBJ1-2, reads GGIITQTPKFLIGQEGQKLTLKCQQNFNHDTMYWYRQDSGKGLRLIYYSITENDLQKGDLSEGYDASREKKSSFSLTVTSAQKNEMAVFLCASSRGQPNSDYTFGSGTRLLVI.

About this clone: Gene names are mouse gene names. The CDR3 end falls 1 residue outside the read, so it is completed with the germline J gene. V usage is TRBV5 and J usage is TRBJ2-3; D may correspond to TRBD1 or TRBD2 (5 bases each). The CDR3 sequence is 15 residues long. Looked up from germline, CDR1 is LGHNA and CDR2 is YNLKQL (reference sequence). Between the trimmed V and J ends, which lost 4 bases and 1 base, there was a span of 12 bases. The sequenced part of the CDR3 DNA is TGTGCCAGCAGCCCCCACGGGGCGGGTGCAGAAACGCTGTAT. Translation: CASSPHGAGAETLY. The CDR3 reads in full as CASSPHGAGAETLYF.

In regard to this clone: Gene names denote mouse genes. The missing CDR3 end, 1 residue past where the read stops, is filled in from the germline J gene. The J gene is TRBJ2-1, the V gene TRBV2, with 8 bases matching TRBD2. V trimming: 3 bases; J trimming: 1 base; junction bases outside the gene matches: 5. Germline values: CDR1 LGHNA, CDR2 YSYQKL. CDR3 length: 16 amino acids. CDR3 DNA, as far as it was read: TGTGCCAGCAGCCAGGACGGACTGGGAAACTATGCTGAGCAGTTC. This encodes CASSQDGLGNYAEQF. The complete CDR3 protein is CASSQDGLGNYAEQFF.

This clone appeared once. Germline and genes here are mouse. CDR3: CASSLGGTTNERLFF. The CDR3 DNA, read in part, is TGTGCCAGCAGTTTAGGGGGGACAACCAACGAAAGATTATTT. This sequence joins TRBV15 and TRBJ1-4, with D perhaps matching TRBD1 (6 bases). The missing CDR3 end, 1 residue past where the read stops, is filled in from the germline J gene. The CDR3 runs 15 residues. Looked up from germline, CDR1 is SGHND and CDR2 is FRSKSL. V lost 1 base and J lost 3, with 9 bases in between.

This clone was observed a few times. Gene names are the mouse ones. The CDR3 end is not reached by the read, which stops 1 residue before it; the germline J gene fills it in. The chain uses TRBV12-2 and TRBJ2-7; D possibly matches TRBD1 or TRBD2 (6 bases each). This CDR3 is 15 amino acids long. Trimming shortened V by 2 bases and J by 0 bases, and 13 bases separated the two germline ends. Germline-derived CDR1 and CDR2 are SGHLS and HYDKME. The CDR3 bases that were read are TGTGCCAGCTCTCCCACGGGGGCCAGCTCCTATGAACAGTAC. This codes for CASSPTGASSYEQY. The whole CDR3 region reads CASSPTGASSYEQYF.

In regard to this clone: Genes here carry mouse names. The CDR3 end is not reached by the read, which stops 1 residue before it; the germline J gene fills it in. This chain uses TRBV14 with TRBJ2-4; D perhaps matches TRBD1 (6 bases). The CDR3 is 14 amino acids. Trimming took 5 bases from V and 0 from J, leaving 10 bases between them. The germline gives CDR1 SGHDT, CDR2 FRDEAV. CDR3 sequence: CASSRDTSQNTLYF. CDR3 DNA (partial): TGTGCCAGCAGCCGGGACACTAGTCAAAACACCTTGTAC.

Concerning this clone itself: The genes are named according to mouse. The read finishes 1 residue shy of the CDR3 end, and the germline J gene is used to complete it. This chain links TRBV2 with TRBJ1-4, with a possible D match to TRBD1 (6 bases). Germline V gene data show CDR1 as LGHNA and CDR2 as YSYQKL. This CDR3 spans 15 amino acids. Trimming pared 5 bases from V and 1 base from J, leaving 11 bases between. The CDR3 DNA, read in part, is TGTGCCAGCAGCGTGGACAGAAGTTCCAACGAAAGATTATTT. It yields the protein CASSVDRSSNERLF. The CDR3 reads in full as CASSVDRSSNERLFF.

Note on this clone: Genes and germline are mouse. The CDR3 end falls 1 residue outside the read, so it is completed with the germline J gene. The V gene is TRBV4, the J gene TRBJ2-7; 8 positions match TRBD2. This CDR3 is built from 16 residues. Germline V gene lookup returns CDR1 LGHDT and CDR2 YNNKQL (reference sequence). The V segment lost 5 bases and the J segment 0 bases; nucleotides outside the gene matches: 9. CDR3 protein: CASSPPWGGSSYEQYF. Incomplete CDR3 DNA: TGTGCCAGCAGCCCCCCGTGGGGGGGGAGCTCCTATGAACAGTAC.